This T cell receptor beta chain is from a study of T cell responses to AZD1222 COVID-19 vaccine. Of note for this clone: The antigen remains undetermined.

The repertoire was sequenced with immunoSEQ multiplex PCR; TCRdb's copy has only in-frame clones and lacks some. The table records 77,000 or so clones, less than 95% of them present only once. V lost 7 bases and J lost 0, with 9 bases in between. This CDR3 has 13 residues. Germline V gene lookup returns CDR1 SGHRS and CDR2 YFSETQ. Doses given second, at about 4 or about 12 weeks, were pooled. Study outcomes and limitations: Donors were mostly white British, more females; clonal diversity possibly underestimated. CD4 TCRs associated with vaccination spanned spike, dominating at 160-218 and 743-854. Spike-specific TCR repertoires showed rising breadth and depth after two AZD1222 doses.

This sequence joins TRBV5-1 and TRBJ2-3, with D maybe TRBD2 (5 bases). The sequencing here drew on peripheral blood, taken 28 days after the second AZD1222 dose. The TCR sequence derives from an adult who received the AZD1222 COVID-19 vaccine. This CDR3 reads CASGAASTDTQYF. CDR3 sequence (DNA): TGCGCCAGCGGAGCGGCAAGCACAGATACGCAGTATTTT.